A single TCR beta chain is shown here with its context. Its antigen is not identified. The study ran its PCR with 60 Vbeta and 13 Jbeta primers. Measured with immunoSEQ multiplex PCR; TCRdb has only the in-frame clones, and not every one. Here the sample spans about 140,000 clones, around 78% being singletons. This specimen belongs to a study of cytomegalovirus exposure and HLA in healthy donors. Overall study: Of the donors genotyped, several hundred in all, about 76% fell in the Caucasian-associated ancestry cluster.

Whole-study findings and limits: What was likely a sequencing artifact was a cluster of highly shared sequence variants.

Trimming removed 0 bases from V and 4 bases from J, with 18 bases in between. Germline V gives CDR1 LGHNA, CDR2 YNFKEQ. This CDR3 spans 18 amino acids. The source is a male donor in good health and CMV-seronegative. Source material: PBMCs. The chain links TRBV4-2 to TRBJ1-4; possible D gene TRBD1, 6 bases. CDR3 DNA sequence: TGTGCCAGCAGCCAAGATGGCCCTGAGGACAGAGTTAATGAAAAACTGTTTTTT. It specifies CASSQDGPEDRVNEKLFF.